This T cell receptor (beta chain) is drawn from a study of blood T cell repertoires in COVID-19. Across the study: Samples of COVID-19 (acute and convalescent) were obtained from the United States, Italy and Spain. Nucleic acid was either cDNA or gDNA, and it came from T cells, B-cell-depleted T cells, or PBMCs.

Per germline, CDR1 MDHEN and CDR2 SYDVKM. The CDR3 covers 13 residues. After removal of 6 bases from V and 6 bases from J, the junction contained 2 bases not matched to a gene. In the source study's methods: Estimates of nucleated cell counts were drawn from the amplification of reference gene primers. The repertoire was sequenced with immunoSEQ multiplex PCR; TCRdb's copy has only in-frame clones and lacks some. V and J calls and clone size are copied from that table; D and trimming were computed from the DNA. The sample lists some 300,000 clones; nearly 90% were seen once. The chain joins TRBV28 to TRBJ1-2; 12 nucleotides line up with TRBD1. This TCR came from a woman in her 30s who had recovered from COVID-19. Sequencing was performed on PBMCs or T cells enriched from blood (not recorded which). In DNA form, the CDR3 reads TGTGCCAGCAGCGGGGACAGGGGGCATGGCTACACCTTC. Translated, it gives CASSGDRGHGYTF.